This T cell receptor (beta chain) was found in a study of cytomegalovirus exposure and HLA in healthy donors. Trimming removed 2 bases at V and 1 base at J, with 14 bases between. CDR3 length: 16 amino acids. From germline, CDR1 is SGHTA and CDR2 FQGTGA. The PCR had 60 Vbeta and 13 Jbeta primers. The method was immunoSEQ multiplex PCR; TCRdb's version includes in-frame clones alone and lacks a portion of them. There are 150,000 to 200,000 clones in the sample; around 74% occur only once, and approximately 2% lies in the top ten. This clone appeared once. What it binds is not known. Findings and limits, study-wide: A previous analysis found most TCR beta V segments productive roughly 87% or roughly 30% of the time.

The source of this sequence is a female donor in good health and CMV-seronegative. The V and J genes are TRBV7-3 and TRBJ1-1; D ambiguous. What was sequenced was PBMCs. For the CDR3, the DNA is TGTGCCAGCAGCTTATGGGGAGCCTTGACGAACACTGAAGCTTTCTTT. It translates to CASSLWGALTNTEAFF.